The clone carrying this T cell receptor beta chain was seen only a few times. Its antigen remains unknown. The sample originates from a study of identical twins. Using its own MiXCR run on the 5' RACE reads, TCRdb lists one record per CDR3 protein. The sample lists more than 400,000 distinct CDR3 sequences; 13% to 15% were seen once. The CDR3 is 17 residues long. V gave up 6 bases and J gave up 4 bases; unmatched junction bases: 7. Germline-derived CDR1 and CDR2 are MGHRA and YSYEKL. Whole-study results and caveats: With abundant cord blood beta clonotypes, insertions were fewer; memory repertoires showed no such pattern.

Everyone who donated was a healthy Caucasian. These data also featured in a second study, about yellow fever vaccine responses in identical twins. This second study says: Reportedly, the T cell response mounted by twins to vaccine seemed partly convergent, partly personalized.

This TCR was sampled from a woman between 18 and 29 years old in good health. Material for sequencing was CD4+ T cells sorted from blood. This chain uses TRBV4-1 with TRBJ2-2; TRBD2 matches 14 bases. The CDR3 DNA follows: TGCGCCAGCAGTCACGGGACTAGCGGGGGAATCACCGGGGAGCTGTTTTTT. This gives the protein CASSHGTSGGITGELFF.